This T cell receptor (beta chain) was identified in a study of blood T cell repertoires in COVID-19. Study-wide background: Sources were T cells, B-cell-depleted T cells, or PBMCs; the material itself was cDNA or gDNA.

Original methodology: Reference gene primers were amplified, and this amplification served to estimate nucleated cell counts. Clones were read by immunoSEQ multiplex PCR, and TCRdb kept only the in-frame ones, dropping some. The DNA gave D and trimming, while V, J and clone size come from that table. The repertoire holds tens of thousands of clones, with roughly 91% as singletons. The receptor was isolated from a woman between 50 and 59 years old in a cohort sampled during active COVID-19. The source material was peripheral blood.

The CDR3 DNA sequence: TGTGCCAGCAGTCCCCGCCGAGGAGCTTTCTTT. Translated, it gives CASSPRRGAFF. This chain uses TRBV28 with TRBJ1-1, with D unresolved. The CDR3 runs to 11 residues. V shed 5 bases and J shed 10 bases, with 11 bases lying between them. Germline CDR1 MDHEN, CDR2 SYDVKM.